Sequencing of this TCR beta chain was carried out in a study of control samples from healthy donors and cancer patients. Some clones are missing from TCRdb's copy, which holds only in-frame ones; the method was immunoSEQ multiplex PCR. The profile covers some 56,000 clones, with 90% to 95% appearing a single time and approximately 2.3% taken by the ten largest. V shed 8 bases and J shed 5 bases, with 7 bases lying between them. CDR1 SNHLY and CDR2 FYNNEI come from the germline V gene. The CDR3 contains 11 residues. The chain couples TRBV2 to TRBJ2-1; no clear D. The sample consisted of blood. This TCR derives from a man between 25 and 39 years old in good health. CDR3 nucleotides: TGTGCCAGCCATGGGAACAATGAGCAGTTCTTC. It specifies CASHGNNEQFF. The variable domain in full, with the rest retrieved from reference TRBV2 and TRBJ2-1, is EPEVTQTPSHQVTQMGQEVILRCVPISNHLYFYWYRQILGQKVEFLVSFYNNEISEKSEIFDDQFSVERPDGSNFTLKIRSTKLEDSAMYFCASHGNNEQFFGPGTRLTVL.